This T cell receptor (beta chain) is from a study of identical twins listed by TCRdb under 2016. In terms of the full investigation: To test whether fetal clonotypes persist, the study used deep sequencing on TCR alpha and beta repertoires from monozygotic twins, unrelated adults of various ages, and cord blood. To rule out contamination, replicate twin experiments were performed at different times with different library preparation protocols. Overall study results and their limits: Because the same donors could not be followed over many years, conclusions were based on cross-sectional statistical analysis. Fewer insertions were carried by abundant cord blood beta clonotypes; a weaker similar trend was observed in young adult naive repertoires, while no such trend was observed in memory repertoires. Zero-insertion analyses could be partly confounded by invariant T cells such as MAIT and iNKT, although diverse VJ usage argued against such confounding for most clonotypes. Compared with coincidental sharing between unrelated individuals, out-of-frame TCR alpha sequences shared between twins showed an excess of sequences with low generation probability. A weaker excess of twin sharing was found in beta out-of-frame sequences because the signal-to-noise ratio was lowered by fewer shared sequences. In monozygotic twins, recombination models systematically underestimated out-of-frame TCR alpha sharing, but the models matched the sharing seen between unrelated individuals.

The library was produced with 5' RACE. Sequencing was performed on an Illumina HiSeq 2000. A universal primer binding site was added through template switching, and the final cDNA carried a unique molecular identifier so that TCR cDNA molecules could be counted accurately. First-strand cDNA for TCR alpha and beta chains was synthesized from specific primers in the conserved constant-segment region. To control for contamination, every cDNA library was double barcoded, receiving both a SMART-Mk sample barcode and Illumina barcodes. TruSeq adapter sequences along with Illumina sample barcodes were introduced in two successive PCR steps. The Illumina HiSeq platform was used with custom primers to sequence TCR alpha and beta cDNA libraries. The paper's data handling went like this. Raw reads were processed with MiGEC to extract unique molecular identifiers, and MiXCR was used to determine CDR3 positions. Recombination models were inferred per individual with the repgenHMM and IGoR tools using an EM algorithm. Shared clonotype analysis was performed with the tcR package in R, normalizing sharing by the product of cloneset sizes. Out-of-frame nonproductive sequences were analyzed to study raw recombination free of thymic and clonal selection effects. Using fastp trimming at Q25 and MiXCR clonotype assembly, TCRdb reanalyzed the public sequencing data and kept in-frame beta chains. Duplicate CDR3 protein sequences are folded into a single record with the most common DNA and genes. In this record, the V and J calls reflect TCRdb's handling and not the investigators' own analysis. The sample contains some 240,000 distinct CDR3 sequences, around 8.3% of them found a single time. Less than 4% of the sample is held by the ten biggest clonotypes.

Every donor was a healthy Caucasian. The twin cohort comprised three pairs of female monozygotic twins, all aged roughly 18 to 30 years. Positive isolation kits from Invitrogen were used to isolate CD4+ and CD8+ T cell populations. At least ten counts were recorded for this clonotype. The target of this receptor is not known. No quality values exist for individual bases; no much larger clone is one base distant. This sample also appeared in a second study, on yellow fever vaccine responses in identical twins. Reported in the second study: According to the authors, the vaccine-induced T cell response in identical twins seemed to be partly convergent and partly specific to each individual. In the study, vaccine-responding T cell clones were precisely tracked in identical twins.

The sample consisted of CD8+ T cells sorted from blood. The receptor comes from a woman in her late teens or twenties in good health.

The DNA reads as follows: TGTGCCTGGAGTGTACGGAACCCCAATGAGCAGTTCTTC. This codes for CAWSVRNPNEQFF. The chain is assembled from TRBV30 and TRBJ2-1, with an unclear D gene assignment. V lost 0 bases and J lost 6 bases; the stretch between them is 9 bases long. The CDR3 covers 13 residues, taking in both the cysteine and the phenylalanine. The entry retains the CDR3 DNA only, 39 bases that are in frame from base 1. From the germline V gene (reference sequence), CDR1 is GTSNPN and CDR2 is SVGIG. With all but the CDR3 taken from the reference TRBV30 and TRBJ2-1 genes, the full variable domain is: SQTIHQWPATLVQPVGSPLSLECTVEGTSNPNLYWYRQAAGRGLQLLFYSVGIGQISSEVPQNLSASRPQDRQFILSSKKLLLSDSGFYLCAWSVRNPNEQFFGPGTRLTVL.